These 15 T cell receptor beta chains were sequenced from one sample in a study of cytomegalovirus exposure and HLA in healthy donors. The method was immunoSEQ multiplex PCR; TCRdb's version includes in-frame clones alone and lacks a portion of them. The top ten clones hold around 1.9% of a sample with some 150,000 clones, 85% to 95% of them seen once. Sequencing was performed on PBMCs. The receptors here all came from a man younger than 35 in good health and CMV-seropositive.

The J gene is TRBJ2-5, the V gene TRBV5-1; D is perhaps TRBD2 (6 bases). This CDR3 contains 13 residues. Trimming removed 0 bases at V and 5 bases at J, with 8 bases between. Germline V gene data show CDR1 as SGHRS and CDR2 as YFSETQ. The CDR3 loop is CASSLAGGETQYF. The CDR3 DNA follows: TGCGCCAGCAGCTTGGCCGGGGGTGAGACCCAGTACTTC.

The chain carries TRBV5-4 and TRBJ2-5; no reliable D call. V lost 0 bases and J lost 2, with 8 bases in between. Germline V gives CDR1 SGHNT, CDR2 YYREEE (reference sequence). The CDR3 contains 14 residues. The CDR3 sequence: CASSLGLQQETQYF. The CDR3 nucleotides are TGTGCCAGCAGCTTGGGACTCCAACAAGAGACCCAGTACTTC.

The chain's CDR3 is CASSSYIGTVSYEQYF. Here the CDR3 DNA reads TGTGCCAGCAGCTCTTACATCGGGACAGTCTCCTACGAGCAGTACTTC. The gene calls are TRBV5-6 and TRBJ2-7; 7 bases are shared with TRBD1. Trimming took 3 bases from V and 0 from J; bases not matched to a gene: 9. The CDR3 totals 16 residues. Germline CDR1 reads SGHDT; CDR2 reads YYEEEE.

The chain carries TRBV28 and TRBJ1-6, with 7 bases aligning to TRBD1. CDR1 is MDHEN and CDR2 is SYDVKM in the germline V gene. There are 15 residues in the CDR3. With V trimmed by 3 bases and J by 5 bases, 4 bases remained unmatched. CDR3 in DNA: TGTGCCAGCAGTTTGTTCAGGGGGGATAATTCACCCCTCCACTTT. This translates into CASSLFRGDNSPLHF.

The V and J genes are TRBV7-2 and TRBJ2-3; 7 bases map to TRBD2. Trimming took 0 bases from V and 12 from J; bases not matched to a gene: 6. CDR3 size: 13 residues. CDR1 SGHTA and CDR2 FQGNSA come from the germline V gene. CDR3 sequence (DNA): TGTGCCAGCAGCTTAGCGTGGCGGGAGACCCAGTATTTT. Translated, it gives CASSLAWRETQYF.

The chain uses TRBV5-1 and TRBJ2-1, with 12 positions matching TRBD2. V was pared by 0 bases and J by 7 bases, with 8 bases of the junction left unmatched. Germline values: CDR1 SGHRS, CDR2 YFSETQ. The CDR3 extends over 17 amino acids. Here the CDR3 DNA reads TGCGCCAGCAGCTTGGACGGCGGACTAGCGGGAAGGAATGAGCAGTTCTTC. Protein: CASSLDGGLAGRNEQFF.

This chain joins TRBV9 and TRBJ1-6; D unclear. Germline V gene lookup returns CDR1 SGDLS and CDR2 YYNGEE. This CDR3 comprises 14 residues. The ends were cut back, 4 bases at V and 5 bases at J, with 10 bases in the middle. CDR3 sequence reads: CASSTRRDNSPLHF. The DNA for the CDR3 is TGTGCCAGCAGCACCCGGAGGGATAATTCACCCCTCCACTTT.

The CDR3 is CASVRQGEAFF. The CDR3 region has the DNA TGTGCCAGCGTTCGACAGGGTGAAGCTTTCTTT. The chain joins TRBV28 to TRBJ1-1; 7 nucleotides agree with TRBD1. The CDR3 has 11 residues. Germline CDR1 MDHEN, CDR2 SYDVKM. V was pared by 8 bases and J by 7 bases, with 4 bases of the junction left unmatched.

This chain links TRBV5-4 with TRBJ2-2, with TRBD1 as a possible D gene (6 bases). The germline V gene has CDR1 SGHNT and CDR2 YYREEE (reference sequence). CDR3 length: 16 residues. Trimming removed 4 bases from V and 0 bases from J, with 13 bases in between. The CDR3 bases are TGTGCCAGCAGCCTGAGACAGGATGCGAACACCGGGGAGCTGTTTTTT. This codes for CASSLRQDANTGELFF.

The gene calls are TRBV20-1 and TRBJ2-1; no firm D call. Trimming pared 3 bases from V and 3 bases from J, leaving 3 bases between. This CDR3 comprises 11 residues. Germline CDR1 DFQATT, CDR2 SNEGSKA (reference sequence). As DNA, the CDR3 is TGCAGTGCTAGTATCTACAATGAGCAGTTCTTC. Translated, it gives CSASIYNEQFF.

The CDR3 nucleotides are TGTGCCAGCAGTTACTCGAGCTATCAGCCCCAGCATTTT. Amino acids: CASSYSSYQPQHF. V usage is TRBV6-6 and J usage is TRBJ1-5; D not resolved. From germline, CDR1 is MNHNY and CDR2 SVGAGI (reference sequence). CDR3 length equals 13 residues. V lost 0 bases and J lost 5, with 5 bases in between.

The CDR3 loop reads CSVGEGYRENGYTF. The CDR3 nucleotides are TGCAGCGTTGGGGAAGGATACAGGGAAAATGGCTACACCTTC. The gene calls are TRBV29-1 and TRBJ1-2; D might be TRBD1 (6 bases). The CDR3 loop spans 14 amino acids. V lost 4 bases, J lost 6 bases, and 18 bases lay in between. Germline CDR1 is SQVTM and CDR2 is ANQGSEA.

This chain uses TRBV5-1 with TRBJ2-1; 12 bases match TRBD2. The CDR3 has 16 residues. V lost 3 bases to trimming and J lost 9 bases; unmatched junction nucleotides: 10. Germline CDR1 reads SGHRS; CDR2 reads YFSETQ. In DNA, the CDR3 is TGCGCCAGCAGCTCCAGGACTAGCGGGAATTTGGGTGAGCAGTTCTTC. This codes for CASSSRTSGNLGEQFF.

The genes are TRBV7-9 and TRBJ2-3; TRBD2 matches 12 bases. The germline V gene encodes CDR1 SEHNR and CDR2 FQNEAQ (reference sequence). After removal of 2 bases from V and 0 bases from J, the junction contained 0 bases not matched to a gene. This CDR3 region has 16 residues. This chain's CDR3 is CASSLLAGGSTDTQYF. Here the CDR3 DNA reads TGTGCCAGCAGCTTACTAGCGGGAGGGAGCACAGATACGCAGTATTTT.

Here the CDR3 reads CASSLGPGPYEQYF. For the CDR3, the DNA is TGTGCCAGCAGCTTAGGTCCAGGGCCCTACGAGCAGTACTTC. V gene TRBV11-2 combines with J gene TRBJ2-7, with D maybe TRBD1 (5 bases). The length of the CDR3 is 14 residues. The germline gives CDR1 SGHAT, CDR2 FQNNGV. V lost 1 base and J 2 bases, leaving 9 bases between the germline ends.